This T cell receptor (beta chain) was sequenced for a study of blood T cell repertoires in COVID-19. Generated by immunoSEQ multiplex PCR, the TCRdb table keeps only in-frame clones and is missing some. The sample has roughly 150,000 clones, around 87% seen once. V shed 3 bases and J 2 bases; nucleotides not matched to a gene: 0. The CDR3 extends over 14 amino acids. CDR1 is LGHNA and CDR2 is YNFKEQ in the germline V gene. This sequence joins TRBV4-2 and TRBJ1-2, with 10 nucleotides matching TRBD1. Sequencing was carried out using peripheral blood. This TCR was sampled from a man older than 75 with acute or convalescent COVID-19. CDR3 loop: CASSQDRGNYGYTF. In nucleotides, the CDR3 is TGTGCCAGCAGCCAGGACAGGGGGAACTATGGCTACACCTTC.